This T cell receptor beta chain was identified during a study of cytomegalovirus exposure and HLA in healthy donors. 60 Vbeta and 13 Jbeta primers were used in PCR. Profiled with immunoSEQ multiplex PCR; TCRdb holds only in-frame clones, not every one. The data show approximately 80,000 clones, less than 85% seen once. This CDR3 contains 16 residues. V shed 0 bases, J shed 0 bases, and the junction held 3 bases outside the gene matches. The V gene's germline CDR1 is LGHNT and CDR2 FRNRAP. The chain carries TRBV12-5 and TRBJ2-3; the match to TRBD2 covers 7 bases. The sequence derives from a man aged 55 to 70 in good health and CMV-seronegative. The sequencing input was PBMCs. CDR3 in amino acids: CASGLVWGGSTDTQYF. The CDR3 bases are TGTGCTAGTGGTTTGGTGTGGGGGGGGAGCACAGATACGCAGTATTTT. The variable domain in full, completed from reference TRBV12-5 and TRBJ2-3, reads DARVTQTPRHKVTEMGQEVTMRCQPILGHNTVFWYRQTMMQGLELLAYFRNRAPLDDSGMPKDRFSAEMPDATLATLKIQPSEPRDSAVYFCASGLVWGGSTDTQYFGPGTRLTVL.